Each of the 31 T cell receptor beta chains below was sequenced from the same sample in a study of blood T cell repertoires in COVID-19. Here immunoSEQ multiplex PCR was the method, and the copy in TCRdb shows in-frame clones only, minus some. The sample lists 350,000 to 450,000 clones; roughly 90% were seen once. The material sequenced was peripheral blood. Receptor source: a man aged 35 to 55 with acute or convalescent COVID-19.

The genes are TRBV7-9 and TRBJ1-2; TRBD1 is a possible D gene (5 bases). This CDR3 contains 15 residues. Trimming shortened V by 0 bases and J by 6 bases, and 14 bases separated the two germline ends. Germline values: CDR1 SEHNR, CDR2 FQNEAQ (reference sequence). The CDR3 loop reads CASSLAFQGFHGYTF. The CDR3, as DNA: TGTGCCAGCAGCTTAGCGTTCCAGGGTTTCCATGGCTACACCTTC. Drawing the rest from reference TRBV7-9 and TRBJ1-2, the complete variable domain is DTGVSQNPRHKITKRGQNVTFRCDPISEHNRLYWYRQTLGQGPEFLTYFQNEAQLEKSRLLSDRFSAERPKGSFSTLEIQRTEQGDSAMYLCASSLAFQGFHGYTFGSGTRLTVV.

This sequence joins TRBV5-1 and TRBJ1-2, with a tentative D call TRBD1 (6 bases). V was clipped by 4 bases and J by 0 bases, with 19 bases between them. The CDR3 is 17 amino acids. The V gene's germline CDR1 is SGHRS and CDR2 YFSETQ. CDR3 loop: CASSQDRRLIANYGYTF. The CDR3 DNA reads as TGCGCCAGCAGCCAGGACAGAAGACTGATAGCTAACTATGGCTACACCTTC. Together with reference TRBV5-1 and TRBJ1-2, the CDR3 gives the full variable domain: KAGVTQTPRYLIKTRGQQVTLSCSPISGHRSVSWYQQTPGQGLQFLFEYFSETQRNKGNFPGRFSGRQFSNSRSEMNVSTLELGDSALYLCASSQDRRLIANYGYTFGSGTRLTVV.

The rearrangement uses TRBV7-9 and TRBJ1-1; 9 positions match TRBD1. Germline assignment: CDR1 SEHNR and CDR2 FQNEAQ (reference sequence). The CDR3 is 15 residues long. The J segment lost 7 bases and the V segment lost 5 bases, leaving 11 bases of the junction unmatched. The CDR3 region is CASSPTGTGFGEAFF. CDR3 bases: TGTGCCAGCAGCCCAACCGGGACAGGGTTTGGTGAAGCTTTCTTT.

The genes are TRBV5-1 and TRBJ2-2; D possibly corresponds to TRBD1 (6 bases). Germline V gene data show CDR1 as SGHRS and CDR2 as YFSETQ. The CDR3 is made up of 14 amino acids. The V gene lost 3 bases and the J gene lost 3 bases, with 9 bases spanning the gap. CDR3: CASSSTGYTGELFF. DNA of the CDR3: TGCGCCAGCAGCTCCACAGGGTACACCGGGGAGCTGTTTTTT.

A remark on this clone: The junction departs from the called germline gene at one end, perhaps through a read error. This chain uses TRBV5-5 with TRBJ2-3, with 7 bases identical to TRBD1. This CDR3 comprises 14 residues. Germline CDR1 is SGHKS and CDR2 is YYEKEE (reference sequence). CDR3 nucleotide sequence: TGTGCCAGCAGCTTTGACAGGGTTTCAGATACACAGTATTTT. Its protein is CASSFDRVSDTQYF.

This chain links TRBV5-1 with TRBJ2-1, with TRBD2 matching over 8 bases. The CDR3 runs 16 residues. V lost 2 bases, J lost 10 bases, and 14 bases stayed unmatched. The germline gives CDR1 SGHRS, CDR2 YFSETQ. CDR3 residues: CASSFTGGNTRVEQFF. The CDR3 coding sequence is TGCGCCAGCAGCTTTACGGGGGGGAACACGCGGGTGGAGCAGTTCTTC.

V is TRBV19 and J is TRBJ2-7, with 9 bases lining up with TRBD1. The junction had 8 bases not matched to a gene; V was cut back by 3 bases and J by 2 bases. Germline-derived CDR1 and CDR2 are LNHDA and SQIVND (reference sequence). This CDR3 contains 16 residues. The CDR3 sequence: CASSIWGTGLTYEQYF. The CDR3 bases are TGTGCCAGTAGTATCTGGGGGACAGGGTTAACCTACGAGCAGTACTTC. Variable domain in full (rest from reference TRBV19 and TRBJ2-7): DGGITQSPKYLFRKEGQNVTLSCEQNLNHDAMYWYRQDPGQGLRLIYYSQIVNDFQKGDIAEGYSVSREKKESFPLTVTSAQKNPTAFYLCASSIWGTGLTYEQYFGPGTRLTVT.

V gene TRBV29-1 combines with J gene TRBJ2-3; D is uncertain. The germline V gene encodes CDR1 SQVTM and CDR2 ANQGSEA. V was trimmed by 4 bases and J by 4 bases, leaving 9 bases between them. This CDR3 region has 12 residues. The chain's CDR3 is CSVGVEADTQYF. In DNA, the CDR3 is TGCAGCGTTGGCGTTGAGGCAGATACGCAGTATTTT.

V usage is TRBV9 and J usage is TRBJ2-5; D possibly corresponds to TRBD1 (5 bases). Germline V gene data show CDR1 as SGDLS and CDR2 as YYNGEE. V lost 2 bases and J 1 base, leaving 9 bases between the germline ends. The CDR3 length is 14 residues. The CDR3 DNA follows: TGTGCCAGCAGCGTTGGACATCTCCAAGAGACCCAGTACTTC. Translated, it gives CASSVGHLQETQYF. Combining the CDR3 with reference TRBV9 and TRBJ2-5 gives the whole variable domain DSGVTQTPKHLITATGQRVTLRCSPRSGDLSVYWYQQSLDQGLQFLIQYYNGEERAKGNILERFSAQQFPDLHSELNLSSLELGDSALYFCASSVGHLQETQYFGPGTRLLVL.

J is TRBJ1-2 and V is TRBV6-2 or TRBV6-3; D unclear. The CDR3 length is 14 residues. Germline V gene data show CDR1 as MNHEY and CDR2 as SVGEGT. Trimming shortened V by 2 bases and J by 4 bases, and 11 bases separated the two germline ends. In DNA form, the CDR3 reads TGTGCCAGCAGTTACGCCCGGGTTATCTATGGCTACACCTTC. It translates to CASSYARVIYGYTF.

This chain connects TRBV11-2 to TRBJ2-7; the match to TRBD2 covers 7 bases. The germline V gene encodes CDR1 SGHAT and CDR2 FQNNGV. V was clipped by 5 bases and J by 2 bases; unmatched bases: 6. This CDR3 region has 14 residues. CDR3 DNA: TGTGCCAGCAGCCGCTCTAGCGGCACCTACGAGCAGTACTTC. As protein: CASSRSSGTYEQYF.

J is TRBJ1-1 and V is TRBV5-1; 11 bases line up with TRBD1. The CDR3 contains 19 residues. Trimming at V came to 0 bases and at J to 5 bases, leaving 15 bases not matched to a gene. Germline-derived CDR1 and CDR2 are SGHRS and YFSETQ. CDR3 sequence reads: CASSLGSRWTGGAGTEAFF. CDR3 DNA sequence: TGCGCCAGCAGCTTGGGATCTAGATGGACAGGGGGCGCGGGAACTGAAGCTTTCTTT.

The gene calls are TRBV7-2 and TRBJ2-1; D might be TRBD2 (5 bases). The CDR3 consists of 13 residues. The V end lost 4 bases, the J end lost 2 bases, and 6 bases lay between the germline ends. Germline lookup yields CDR1 SGHTA and CDR2 FQGNSA. CDR3 nucleotides: TGTGCCAGCAGCTCGGGAACCTACAATGAGCAGTTCTTC. Encoded protein: CASSSGTYNEQFF. The full variable domain, its missing parts supplied by reference TRBV7-2 and TRBJ2-1, is GAGVSQSPSNKVTEKGKDVELRCDPISGHTALYWYRQSLGQGLEFLIYFQGNSAPDKSGLPSDRFSAERTGGSVSTLTIQRTQQEDSAVYLCASSSGTYNEQFFGPGTRLTVL.

J is TRBJ1-1 and V is TRBV4-1; tentative D call: TRBD1 (5 bases). This CDR3 has 13 residues. V dropped 3 bases and J dropped 4 bases, with 9 bases sitting between them. Germline V lookup: CDR1 MGHRA, CDR2 YSYEKL. The CDR3 nucleotides are TGCGCCAGCAGCCAGGGAGGGGTCACTGAAGCTTTCTTT. Translated, it gives CASSQGGVTEAFF.

The J gene is TRBJ1-6, the V gene TRBV7-6, with 7 bases matching TRBD1. V trimming: 5 bases; J trimming: 8 bases; junction bases outside the gene matches: 12. The CDR3 runs to 16 residues. CDR1 SGHVS and CDR2 FNYEAQ come from the germline V gene. CDR3 nucleotides: TGTGCCAGCAGCATCCAGGGGACAGTTGGTGATTCACCCCTCCACTTT. Protein sequence: CASSIQGTVGDSPLHF. The full variable domain, rest sourced from reference TRBV7-6 and TRBJ1-6, is GAGVSQSPRYKVTKRGQDVALRCDPISGHVSLYWYRQALGQGPEFLTYFNYEAQQDKSGLPNDRFSAERPEGSISTLTIQRTEQRDSAMYRCASSIQGTVGDSPLHFGNGTRLTVT.

The chain combines TRBV5-4 with TRBJ2-2; no clear D gene. The CDR3 is 14 residues long. Per the germline V gene, CDR1 is SGHNT and CDR2 is YYREEE (reference sequence). Trimming removed 6 bases from V and 4 bases from J, with 13 bases in between. CDR3 loop: CASTRGPGTGELFF. Here the CDR3 DNA reads TGTGCCAGCACGCGAGGTCCGGGCACCGGGGAGCTGTTTTTT.

The chain links TRBV30 to TRBJ2-7, with no clear D. The CDR3 has 13 amino acids. CDR1 is GTSNPN, CDR2 SVGIG, per germline (reference sequence). Trimming removed 0 bases at V and 3 bases at J, with 9 bases between. The CDR3 reads CAWSVDTNYEQYF. Written as DNA, the CDR3 is TGTGCCTGGAGTGTAGACACCAACTACGAGCAGTACTTC. Full variable domain (missing parts from reference TRBV30 and TRBJ2-7): SQTIHQWPATLVQPVGSPLSLECTVEGTSNPNLYWYRQAAGRGLQLLFYSVGIGQISSEVPQNLSASRPQDRQFILSSKKLLLSDSGFYLCAWSVDTNYEQYFGPGTRLTVT.

The rearrangement joins TRBV11-2 to TRBJ2-3; D may be TRBD2 (5 bases). Germline V CDR1 and CDR2: SGHAT, FQNNGV. V was trimmed by 1 base and J by 0 bases, leaving 11 bases between them. The CDR3 length is 16 residues. The CDR3 reads CASSLVTGGSTDTQYF. In DNA, the CDR3 is TGTGCCAGCAGCTTAGTAACTGGCGGGAGCACAGATACGCAGTATTTT.

J is TRBJ1-2 and V is TRBV20-1; no clear D. V was cut by 3 bases and J by 3 bases, with 14 bases left in between. Germline CDR1 reads DFQATT; CDR2 reads SNEGSKA (reference sequence). The CDR3 loop spans 14 amino acids. CDR3 protein: CSASPRGVHYGYTF. The CDR3 DNA sequence: TGCAGTGCTAGTCCGCGCGGGGTACACTATGGCTACACCTTC.

The CDR3 DNA reads TGTGCCAGCAGCTTGGACAGGGTGTTACGGGAGACCCAGTACTTC. Translated: CASSLDRVLRETQYF. V usage is TRBV5-8 and J usage is TRBJ2-5; D is possibly TRBD1 (6 bases). V lost 0 bases, J lost 5 bases, and 14 bases lay in between. The CDR3 is 15 amino acids. Germline CDR1 SGHTS, CDR2 YDEGEE.

This chain joins TRBV28 and TRBJ1-1; D is uncertain. V lost 5 bases to trimming and J lost 0 bases, with 10 bases between them. CDR1 MDHEN and CDR2 SYDVKM come from the germline V gene. The CDR3 is 14 amino acids. This chain's CDR3 is CASSPTTMNTEAFF. In DNA form, the CDR3 reads TGTGCCAGCAGTCCCACAACCATGAACACTGAAGCTTTCTTT.

V gene TRBV7-2 combines with J gene TRBJ2-7; no clear D gene. Trimming shortened V by 8 bases and J by 3 bases, and 17 bases separated the two germline ends. In germline, CDR1 is SGHTA, CDR2 FQGNSA. The CDR3 is made up of 14 amino acids. CDR3: CASGGLGSNYEQYF. The CDR3 DNA is TGTGCCAGCGGTGGGCTCGGTTCGAACTACGAGCAGTACTTC.

The chain is built from TRBV7-3 and TRBJ1-2; unclear D gene. The ends were cut back, 5 bases at V and 5 bases at J, with 15 bases in the middle. From germline, CDR1 is SGHTA and CDR2 FQGTGA. The CDR3 is 14 amino acids. CDR3 nucleotide sequence: TGTGCCAGCAGCCCGCAGGCGGGTTCTTATGGCTACACCTTC. Translated, it gives CASSPQAGSYGYTF. Complete variable domain (other parts from reference TRBV7-3 and TRBJ1-2): GAGVSQTPSNKVTEKGKYVELRCDPISGHTALYWYRQSLGQGPEFLIYFQGTGAADDSGLPNDRFFAVRPEGSVSTLKIQRTERGDSAVYLCASSPQAGSYGYTFGSGTRLTVV.

The chain is built from TRBV7-3 and TRBJ1-1; D ambiguous. The ends were cut back, 2 bases at V and 0 bases at J, with 4 bases in the middle. Looked up from germline, CDR1 is SGHTA and CDR2 is FQGTGA. The CDR3 covers 13 residues. The CDR3 nucleotides read TGTGCCAGCAGCTTATATATGAACACTGAAGCTTTCTTT. It specifies CASSLYMNTEAFF.

V gene TRBV30 combines with J gene TRBJ1-1, with a tentative D call TRBD1 (6 bases). CDR1 GTSNPN and CDR2 SVGIG come from the germline V gene (reference sequence). CDR3 length: 12 residues. Trimming shortened V by 1 base and J by 5 bases, and 8 bases separated the two germline ends. The CDR3 nucleotides are TGTGCCTGGAGTGCCGGGACAACTGAAGCTTTCTTT. It translates to CAWSAGTTEAFF.

The gene calls are TRBV9 and TRBJ2-3; D might be TRBD1 (6 bases). CDR1 is SGDLS and CDR2 is YYNGEE in the germline V gene. The CDR3 is made up of 13 amino acids. V was shortened by 3 bases and J by 8 bases, with 13 bases between the two germline ends. The CDR3 DNA is TGTGCCAGCAGCGCGGTACAGGGTCGTACGCAGTATTTT. It encodes CASSAVQGRTQYF.

This chain uses TRBV27 with TRBJ2-7; 7 bases map to TRBD1. Per germline, CDR1 MNHEY and CDR2 SMNVEV (reference sequence). CDR3 length: 13 residues. The V and J ends lost 7 bases and 3 bases, in that order; junction bases with no gene match: 6. The CDR3 sequence is CASKDRNNYEQYF. The CDR3 region has the DNA TGTGCCAGCAAGGACAGGAACAACTACGAGCAGTACTTC.

Many counts were recorded for this clone. The V gene is TRBV9, the J gene TRBJ2-3; 7 bases are a match to TRBD1. Trimming removed 3 bases from V and 3 bases from J; junction bases left unmatched: 7. The CDR3 runs to 15 residues. Germline V gene sequence: CDR1 SGDLS, CDR2 YYNGEE. The CDR3 region has the DNA TGTGCCAGCAGCGCGAGACAGGGATCAACAGATACGCAGTATTTT. It specifies CASSARQGSTDTQYF.

The V call is TRBV27, the J call TRBJ2-1; tentative D call: TRBD2 (8 bases). Between the trimmed V and J ends, which lost 1 base and 7 bases, there was a span of 17 bases. The germline V gene has CDR1 MNHEY and CDR2 SMNVEV (reference sequence). The CDR3 has 16 amino acids. In DNA, the CDR3 is TGTGCCAGCAGTTTATTTGTTAGCGGGACAGATAATGAGCAGTTCTTC. Protein product: CASSLFVSGTDNEQFF.

In DNA, the CDR3 is TGTGCCAGTAATACGGCGCGGCAGATATATGGCTACACCTTC. The encoded protein is CASNTARQIYGYTF. The chain joins TRBV19 to TRBJ1-2; D gene ambiguous. The V and J ends lost 7 bases and 5 bases respectively, with 17 bases between them. Per germline, CDR1 LNHDA and CDR2 SQIVND (reference sequence). This CDR3 is 14 amino acids long.

For this clone: Other nucleotide sequences in the sample specify the same CDR3. The chain is built from TRBV6-5 and TRBJ2-7, with 8 nucleotides matching TRBD1. CDR3 size: 14 residues. Trimming at V came to 6 bases and at J to 3 bases, leaving 7 bases not matched to a gene. Germline loops: CDR1 MNHEY, CDR2 SVGAGI. CDR3 bases: TGTGCCAGCAGCTCCGGGACAGGCGGCTACGAGCAGTACTTC. This gives the protein CASSSGTGGYEQYF.